Listed here are 21 T cell receptor beta chains from one sample, sequenced in a study of T cell responses to AZD1222 COVID-19 vaccine. The repertoire was sequenced with immunoSEQ multiplex PCR; TCRdb's copy has only in-frame clones and lacks some. The sample lists 20,000 to 30,000 clones, about 85% seen once, with roughly 8.5% in the top ten. Sample: peripheral blood, taken 28 days after the second AZD1222 dose. These receptors were taken from an adult who received the AZD1222 COVID-19 vaccine.

The rearrangement uses TRBV12-3 or TRBV12-4 and TRBJ2-2; D is unclear. V was shortened by 3 bases and J by 4 bases, with 3 bases between the two germline ends. The CDR3 covers 12 residues. The CDR3 region is CASSFFTGELFF. The CDR3, as DNA: TGTGCCAGCAGTTTCTTCACCGGGGAGCTGTTTTTT.

The chain joins TRBV3-1 (or the pseudogene TRBV3-2) to TRBJ1-6; D is perhaps TRBD1 (6 bases). The CDR3 runs to 15 residues. Germline V gene sequence: CDR1 LGHDT, CDR2 YNNKEL (reference sequence). V shed 4 bases and J shed 6 bases, with 13 bases lying between them. Written as DNA, the CDR3 is TGTGCCAGCAGCCCACGAGGGGGAGTTAATTCACCCCTCCACTTT. This codes for CASSPRGGVNSPLHF.

The rearrangement links TRBV3-1 (or the pseudogene TRBV3-2) to TRBJ2-7; 7 positions match TRBD2. Per the germline V gene, CDR1 is LGHDT and CDR2 is YNNKEL (reference sequence). CDR3 size: 14 residues. V trimming: 4 bases; J trimming: 4 bases; junction bases outside the gene matches: 7. DNA for the CDR3: TGTGCCAGCAGCCGGACTAGGTTCTCATACGAGCAGTACTTC. Its translation is CASSRTRFSYEQYF.

This chain joins TRBV5-1 and TRBJ1-6, with TRBD1 matching over 7 bases. The germline V gene encodes CDR1 SGHRS and CDR2 YFSETQ. J lost 5 bases, V lost 7 bases, and 3 bases had no gene match. The length of the CDR3 is 13 residues. This chain's CDR3 is CASQDRDNSPLHF. The CDR3 nucleotides are TGCGCCAGCCAAGACAGGGATAATTCACCCCTCCACTTT. The variable domain in full, with the rest retrieved from reference TRBV5-1 and TRBJ1-6, is KAGVTQTPRYLIKTRGQQVTLSCSPISGHRSVSWYQQTPGQGLQFLFEYFSETQRNKGNFPGRFSGRQFSNSRSEMNVSTLELGDSALYLCASQDRDNSPLHFGNGTRLTVT.

This rearrangement joins TRBV27 to TRBJ1-6; D may be TRBD1 (6 bases). V was clipped by 5 bases and J by 7 bases, with 18 bases between them. In germline, CDR1 is MNHEY, CDR2 SMNVEV (reference sequence). CDR3 length: 16 residues. Here the CDR3 DNA reads TGTGCCAGCAGTCCCCCGCGGACAGCCGAGAATTCACCCCTCCACTTT. Translated: CASSPPRTAENSPLHF.

This clone was observed a single time. The chain links TRBV7-6 to TRBJ1-1, with 7 bases that match TRBD1. Per the germline V gene, CDR1 is SGHVS and CDR2 is FNYEAQ. This CDR3 is 15 amino acids long. V was pared by 5 bases and J by 1 base, with 7 bases of the junction left unmatched. The CDR3 spells CASSPRQGTNTEAFF. CDR3 DNA sequence: TGTGCCAGCAGCCCACGACAGGGTACGAACACTGAAGCTTTCTTT. Complete variable domain (other parts from reference TRBV7-6 and TRBJ1-1): GAGVSQSPRYKVTKRGQDVALRCDPISGHVSLYWYRQALGQGPEFLTYFNYEAQQDKSGLPNDRFSAERPEGSISTLTIQRTEQRDSAMYRCASSPRQGTNTEAFFGQGTRLTVV.

A few counts support this clone. The chain is built from TRBV27 and TRBJ1-4; TRBD1 matches at 7 bases. The CDR3 has 15 amino acids. The J segment lost 8 bases and the V segment lost 5 bases, leaving 11 bases of the junction unmatched. Germline CDR1 reads MNHEY; CDR2 reads SMNVEV (reference sequence). Written as DNA, the CDR3 is TGTGCCAGCAGTCTGTCTTTTAGGGGGCGAGAAAAACTGTTTTTT. Amino acid sequence: CASSLSFRGREKLFF.

The J gene is TRBJ2-1, the V gene TRBV5-1; possible D gene TRBD2, 6 bases. Germline V gives CDR1 SGHRS, CDR2 YFSETQ. Trimming took off 0 bases at V and 3 bases at J, with 10 bases between the two ends. This CDR3 region has 15 residues. CDR3 residues: CASSLAGVRYNEQFF. CDR3 sequence (DNA): TGCGCCAGCAGCTTGGCGGGGGTACGCTACAATGAGCAGTTCTTC. The whole variable domain, filled in from reference TRBV5-1 and TRBJ2-1, reads KAGVTQTPRYLIKTRGQQVTLSCSPISGHRSVSWYQQTPGQGLQFLFEYFSETQRNKGNFPGRFSGRQFSNSRSEMNVSTLELGDSALYLCASSLAGVRYNEQFFGPGTRLTVL.

The rearrangement joins TRBV19 to TRBJ1-1, with unresolved D. Per the germline V gene, CDR1 is LNHDA and CDR2 is SQIVND (reference sequence). This CDR3 region has 13 residues. The germline V and J ends were trimmed by 5 bases and 4 bases, with 11 bases remaining between them. The CDR3 region is CASSDFEGTEAFF. The DNA for the CDR3 is TGTGCCAGTAGTGACTTTGAGGGCACTGAAGCTTTCTTT.

The chain uses TRBV24-1 and TRBJ2-1; possibly TRBD1 for D (7 bases). The V gene's germline CDR1 is KGHDR and CDR2 SFDVKD. V gave up 6 bases and J gave up 7 bases, with 15 bases separating them. The CDR3 consists of 14 residues. This chain's CDR3 is CATSWAGGRNEQFF. The CDR3 nucleotides are TGTGCCACCAGTTGGGCAGGGGGGAGGAATGAGCAGTTCTTC.

The CDR3 coding sequence is TGCAGTGCTAGTCTAACTGTCCAAGAGACCCAGTACTTC. This gives the protein CSASLTVQETQYF. The chain joins TRBV20-1 to TRBJ2-5; D call uncertain. Germline V gives CDR1 DFQATT, CDR2 SNEGSKA (reference sequence). Between the trimmed V and J ends, which lost 3 bases and 1 base, there was a span of 9 bases. This CDR3 is 13 amino acids long.

This rearrangement joins TRBV28 to TRBJ1-6; maybe TRBD1 (5 bases). Germline loops: CDR1 MDHEN, CDR2 SYDVKM. The length of the CDR3 is 15 residues. V shed 5 bases and J shed 10 bases, with 18 bases lying between them. The CDR3 sequence: CASSLRDLKVSPLHF. The CDR3 DNA reads as TGTGCCAGCAGTCTCAGGGACTTAAAAGTATCACCCCTCCACTTT.

This chain connects TRBV3-1 (or the pseudogene TRBV3-2) to TRBJ2-7; D unresolved. In germline, CDR1 is LGHDT, CDR2 YNNKEL (reference sequence). This CDR3 contains 12 residues. Trimming cost V 6 bases and J 0 bases, with 6 bases left between them. CDR3 sequence reads: CASSSGSYEQYF. The CDR3 region has the DNA TGTGCCAGCAGTAGTGGCTCCTACGAGCAGTACTTC.

The chain is built from TRBV12-5 and TRBJ2-3; D may be TRBD1 (6 bases). The CDR3 totals 15 residues. Germline V gives CDR1 LGHNT, CDR2 FRNRAP. V gave up 1 base and J gave up 0 bases, with 8 bases separating them. The CDR3 DNA follows: TGTGCTAGTGGTTTGGGACAGGCCAGCACAGATACGCAGTATTTT. Its translation: CASGLGQASTDTQYF. The complete variable domain, with remaining parts taken from reference TRBV12-5 and TRBJ2-3, reads DARVTQTPRHKVTEMGQEVTMRCQPILGHNTVFWYRQTMMQGLELLAYFRNRAPLDDSGMPKDRFSAEMPDATLATLKIQPSEPRDSAVYFCASGLGQASTDTQYFGPGTRLTVL.

The chain carries TRBV5-1 and TRBJ2-5, with 8 bases matching TRBD2. This CDR3 is 16 amino acids long. The germline V gene has CDR1 SGHRS and CDR2 YFSETQ. V lost 1 base, J lost 5 bases, and 10 bases stayed unmatched. This chain's CDR3 is CASSLSLLAGRETQYF. CDR3 in DNA: TGCGCCAGCAGCTTGTCGCTTCTAGCGGGCCGGGAGACCCAGTACTTC.

This chain connects TRBV4-1 to TRBJ1-2; D gene ambiguous. Trimming stripped 1 base from V and 4 bases from J, with 10 bases between. The germline CDR1 and CDR2 sequences are MGHRA and YSYEKL. The CDR3 spans 14 residues. CDR3 protein: CASSQGQIGYGYTF. In DNA, the CDR3 is TGCGCCAGCAGCCAAGGACAAATCGGCTATGGCTACACCTTC.

This clone was observed once. The V gene is TRBV30, the J gene TRBJ2-7; D gene ambiguous. This CDR3 is 13 amino acids long. V dropped 3 bases and J dropped 3 bases, with 12 bases sitting between them. CDR1 is GTSNPN and CDR2 is SVGIG in the germline V gene (reference sequence). The CDR3 DNA is TGTGCCTGGAGCCCCAAGACGAGCTACGAGCAGTACTTC. Protein sequence: CAWSPKTSYEQYF.

This chain joins TRBV5-4 and TRBJ1-2; perhaps TRBD1 as D (5 bases). The CDR3 loop spans 15 amino acids. Trimming took 1 base from V and 8 from J, leaving 18 bases between them. Per the germline V gene, CDR1 is SGHNT and CDR2 is YYREEE (reference sequence). The CDR3 nucleotides are TGTGCCAGCAGCTTGATTGGCGGCGGGGCGGGCGGCTACACCTTC. Translated: CASSLIGGGAGGYTF.

This chain links TRBV2 with TRBJ1-5, with unresolved D. There are 14 residues in the CDR3. CDR1 is SNHLY, CDR2 FYNNEI, per germline. V was clipped by 7 bases and J by 0 bases, with 10 bases between them. As DNA, the CDR3 is TGTGCCAGCATGATTGACGGTAGCAATCAGCCCCAGCATTTT. It translates to CASMIDGSNQPQHF.

The V call is TRBV29-1, the J call TRBJ1-5, with a weak D call TRBD1 (5 bases). V lost 4 bases and J 0 bases, leaving 10 bases between the germline ends. The CDR3 is 14 amino acids. The V gene's germline CDR1 is SQVTM and CDR2 ANQGSEA. The CDR3 DNA sequence: TGCAGCGTTGCGGACATTAATAGCAATCAGCCCCAGCATTTT. It translates to CSVADINSNQPQHF.

This chain uses TRBV5-6 with TRBJ2-7, with 9 positions matching TRBD1. The CDR3 has 15 amino acids. Germline assignment: CDR1 SGHDT and CDR2 YYEEEE. V trimming: 1 base; J trimming: 3 bases; junction bases outside the gene matches: 5. CDR3 sequence (DNA): TGTGCCAGCAGCTTGCTCTCGGGACAGGGCTACGAGCAGTACTTC. This encodes CASSLLSGQGYEQYF.